This T cell receptor beta chain was obtained from a study of beta chain features in type 1 diabetes. General observations from the study: Within each of all four CD4+ subsets, Type 1 diabetes patients had TCRB CDR3s that were moderately but significantly shorter.

The trim removed 5 bases at V and 9 bases at J, leaving 7 bases unmatched. Germline V gene lookup returns CDR1 ENHRY and CDR2 SYGVKD. This CDR3 spans 14 amino acids. In regard to this clone: The antigen is unknown.

Expressed TCRB transcripts were sequenced because the isolated RNA had all been reverse transcribed beforehand. Some clones are missing from TCRdb's copy, which holds only in-frame ones; the method was immunoSEQ multiplex PCR. The profile shows about 68,000 clones, approximately 50% of them singletons. The gene calls are TRBV10-3 and TRBJ2-1; 10 nucleotides line up with TRBD2. The material sequenced was central memory CD4+ T cells from blood. The TCR originated in a man aged 25-45 years with type 1 diabetes. The CDR3 region is CAISSSGSGGEQFF. The CDR3 nucleotides are TGTGCCATCAGTTCTAGCGGGAGTGGTGGTGAGCAGTTCTTC.